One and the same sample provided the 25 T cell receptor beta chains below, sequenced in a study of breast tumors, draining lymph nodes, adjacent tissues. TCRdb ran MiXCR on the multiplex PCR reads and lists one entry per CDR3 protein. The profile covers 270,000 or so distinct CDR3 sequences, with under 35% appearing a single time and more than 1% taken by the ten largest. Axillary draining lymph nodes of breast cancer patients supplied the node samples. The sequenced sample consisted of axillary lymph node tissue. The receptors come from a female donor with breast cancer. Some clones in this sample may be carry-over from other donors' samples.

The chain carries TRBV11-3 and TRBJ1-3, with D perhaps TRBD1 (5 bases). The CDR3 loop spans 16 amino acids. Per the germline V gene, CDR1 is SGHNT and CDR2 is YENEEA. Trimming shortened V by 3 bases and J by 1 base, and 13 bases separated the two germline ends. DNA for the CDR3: TGTGCCAGCAGCTTTGGACCACAGGTTTCTGGAAACACCATATATTTT. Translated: CASSFGPQVSGNTIYF.

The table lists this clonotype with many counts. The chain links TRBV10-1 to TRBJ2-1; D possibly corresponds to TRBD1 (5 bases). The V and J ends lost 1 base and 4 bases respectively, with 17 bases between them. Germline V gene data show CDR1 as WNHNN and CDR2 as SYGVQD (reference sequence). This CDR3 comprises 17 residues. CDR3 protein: CASSEFLSTAYYNEQFF. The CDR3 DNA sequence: TGCGCCAGCAGTGAGTTTCTCTCGACAGCCTATTACAATGAGCAGTTCTTC.

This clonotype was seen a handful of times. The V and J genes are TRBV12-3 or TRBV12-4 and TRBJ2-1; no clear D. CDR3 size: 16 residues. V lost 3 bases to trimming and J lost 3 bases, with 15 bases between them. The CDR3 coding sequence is TGTGCCAGCAGTTTCGTGGTGTTTGGTAGCTACAATGAGCAGTTCTTC. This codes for CASSFVVFGSYNEQFF.

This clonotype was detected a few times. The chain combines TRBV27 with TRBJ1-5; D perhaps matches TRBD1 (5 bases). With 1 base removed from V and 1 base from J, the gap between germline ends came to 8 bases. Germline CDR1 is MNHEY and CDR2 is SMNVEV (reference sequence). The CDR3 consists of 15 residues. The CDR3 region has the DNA TGTGCCAGCAGTTTATTGGGGGGGAGCAATCAGCCCCAGCATTTT. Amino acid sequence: CASSLLGGSNQPQHF.

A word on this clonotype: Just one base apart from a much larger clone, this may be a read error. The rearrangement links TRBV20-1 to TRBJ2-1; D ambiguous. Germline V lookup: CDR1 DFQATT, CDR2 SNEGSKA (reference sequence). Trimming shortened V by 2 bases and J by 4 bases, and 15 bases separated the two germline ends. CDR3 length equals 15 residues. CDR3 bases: TGCAGTGCTAGATCTCTAGTGGGCCAATACAATGAGCAGTTCTTC. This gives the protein CSARSLVGQYNEQFF.

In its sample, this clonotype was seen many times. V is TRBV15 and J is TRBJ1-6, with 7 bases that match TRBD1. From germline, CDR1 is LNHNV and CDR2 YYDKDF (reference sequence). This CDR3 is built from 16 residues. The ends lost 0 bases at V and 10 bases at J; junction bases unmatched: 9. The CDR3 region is CATSRDRRQGESPLHF. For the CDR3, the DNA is TGTGCCACCAGCAGAGATCGGAGACAGGGTGAGTCACCCCTCCACTTT.

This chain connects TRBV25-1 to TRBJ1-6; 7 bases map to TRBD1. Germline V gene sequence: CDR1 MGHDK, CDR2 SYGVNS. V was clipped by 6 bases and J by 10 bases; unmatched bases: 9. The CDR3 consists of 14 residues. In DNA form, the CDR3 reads TGTGCCAGCAGGGGGACAGAACTTAGGTCACCCCTCCACTTT. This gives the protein CASRGTELRSPLHF. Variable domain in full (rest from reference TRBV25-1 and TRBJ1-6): EADIYQTPRYLVIGTGKKITLECSQTMGHDKMYWYQQDPGMELHLIHYSYGVNSTEKGDLSSESTVSRIRTEHFPLTLESARPSHTSQYLCASRGTELRSPLHFGNGTRLTVT.

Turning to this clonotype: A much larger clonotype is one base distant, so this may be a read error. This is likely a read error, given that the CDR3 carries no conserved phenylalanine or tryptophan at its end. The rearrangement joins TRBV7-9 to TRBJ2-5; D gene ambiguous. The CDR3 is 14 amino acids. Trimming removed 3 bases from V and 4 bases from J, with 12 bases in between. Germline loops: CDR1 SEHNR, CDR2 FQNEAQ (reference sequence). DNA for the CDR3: TGTGCCAGCAGCTTTTTCGGAAGTCCAGAGACCCAGTACCTC. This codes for CASSFFGSPETQYL.

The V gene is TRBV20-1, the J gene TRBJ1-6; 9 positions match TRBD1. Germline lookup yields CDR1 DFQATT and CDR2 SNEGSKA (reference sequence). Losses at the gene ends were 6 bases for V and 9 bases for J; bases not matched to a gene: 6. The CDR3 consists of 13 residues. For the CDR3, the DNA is TGCAGTGCCAGATTGACAGGGGGTTCACCCCTCCACTTT. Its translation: CSARLTGGSPLHF.

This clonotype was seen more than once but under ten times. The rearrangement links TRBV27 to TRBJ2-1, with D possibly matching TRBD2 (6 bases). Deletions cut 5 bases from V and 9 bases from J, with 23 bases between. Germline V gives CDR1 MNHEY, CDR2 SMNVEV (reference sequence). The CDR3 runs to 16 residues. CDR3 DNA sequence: TGTGCCAGCAGTCCCCCCCAACTACGACTAGAGGGTGAGCAGTTCTTC. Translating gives CASSPPQLRLEGEQFF.

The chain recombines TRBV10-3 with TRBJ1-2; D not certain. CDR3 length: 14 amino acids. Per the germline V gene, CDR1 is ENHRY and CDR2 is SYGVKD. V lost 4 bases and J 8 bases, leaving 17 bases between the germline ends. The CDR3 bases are TGTGCCATCAGTGCTAGCGTTAGGGCCGGGGGCTACACCTTC. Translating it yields CAISASVRAGGYTF.

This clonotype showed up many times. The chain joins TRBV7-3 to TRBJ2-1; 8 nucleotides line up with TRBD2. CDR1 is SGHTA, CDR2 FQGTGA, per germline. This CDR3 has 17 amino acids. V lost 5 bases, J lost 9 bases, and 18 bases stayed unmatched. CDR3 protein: CASSLGLASGSPGEQFF. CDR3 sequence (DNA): TGTGCCAGCAGCCTAGGACTTGCTAGCGGGTCTCCGGGTGAGCAGTTCTTC. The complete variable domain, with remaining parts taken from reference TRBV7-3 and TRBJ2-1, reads GAGVSQTPSNKVTEKGKYVELRCDPISGHTALYWYRQSLGQGPEFLIYFQGTGAADDSGLPNDRFFAVRPEGSVSTLKIQRTERGDSAVYLCASSLGLASGSPGEQFFGPGTRLTVL.

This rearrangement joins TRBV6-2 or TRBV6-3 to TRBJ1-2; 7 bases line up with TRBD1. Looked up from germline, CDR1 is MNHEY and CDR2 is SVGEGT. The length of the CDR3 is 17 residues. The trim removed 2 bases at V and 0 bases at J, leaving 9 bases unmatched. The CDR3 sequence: CASSYLGQESANYGYTF. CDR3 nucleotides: TGTGCCAGCAGTTACCTTGGACAGGAGTCAGCTAACTATGGCTACACCTTC.

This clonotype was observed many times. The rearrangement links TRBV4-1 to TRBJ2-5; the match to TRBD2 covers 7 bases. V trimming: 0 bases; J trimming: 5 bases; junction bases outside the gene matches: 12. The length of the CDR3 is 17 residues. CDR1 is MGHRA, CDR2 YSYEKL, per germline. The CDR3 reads CASSQERLERGGETQYF. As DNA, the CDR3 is TGCGCCAGCAGCCAAGAACGGTTAGAGCGGGGTGGGGAGACCCAGTACTTC.

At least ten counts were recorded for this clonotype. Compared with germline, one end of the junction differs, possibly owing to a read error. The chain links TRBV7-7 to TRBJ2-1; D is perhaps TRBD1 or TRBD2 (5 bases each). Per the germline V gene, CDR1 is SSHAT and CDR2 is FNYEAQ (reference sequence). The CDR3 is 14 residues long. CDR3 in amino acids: CASSSGSQRSEQFF. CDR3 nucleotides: TGTGCTAGCAGCTCAGGGTCTCAGCGGAGTGAGCAGTTCTTC.

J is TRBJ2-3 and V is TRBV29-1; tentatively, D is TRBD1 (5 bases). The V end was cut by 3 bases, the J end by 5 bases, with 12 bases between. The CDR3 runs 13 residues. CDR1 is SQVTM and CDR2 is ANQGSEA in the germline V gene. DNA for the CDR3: TGCAGCGTTGACAGGGCAGTAGGAGATACGCAGTATTTT. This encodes CSVDRAVGDTQYF.

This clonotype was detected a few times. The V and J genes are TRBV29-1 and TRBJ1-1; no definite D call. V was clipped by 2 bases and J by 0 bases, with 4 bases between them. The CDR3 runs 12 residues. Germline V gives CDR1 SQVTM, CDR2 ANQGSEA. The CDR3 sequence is CSVEKVNTEAFF. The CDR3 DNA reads TGCAGCGTTGAAAAGGTGAACACTGAAGCTTTCTTT.

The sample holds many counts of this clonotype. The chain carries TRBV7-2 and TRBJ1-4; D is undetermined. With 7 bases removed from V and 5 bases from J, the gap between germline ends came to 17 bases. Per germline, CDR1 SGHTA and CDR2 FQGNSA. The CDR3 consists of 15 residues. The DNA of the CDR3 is TGTGCCAGCACCCAACGGTCACGGATCAATGAAAAACTGTTTTTT. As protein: CASTQRSRINEKLFF.

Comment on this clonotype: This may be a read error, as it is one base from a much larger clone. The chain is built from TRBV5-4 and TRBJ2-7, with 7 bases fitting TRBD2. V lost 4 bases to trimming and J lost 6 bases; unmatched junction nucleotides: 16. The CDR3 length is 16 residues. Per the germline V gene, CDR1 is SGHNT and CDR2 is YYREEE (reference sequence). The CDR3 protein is CASSRLAAEGTGEQYF. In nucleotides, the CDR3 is TGTGCCAGCAGCCGCCTAGCGGCAGAGGGTACTGGCGAGCAGTACTTC.

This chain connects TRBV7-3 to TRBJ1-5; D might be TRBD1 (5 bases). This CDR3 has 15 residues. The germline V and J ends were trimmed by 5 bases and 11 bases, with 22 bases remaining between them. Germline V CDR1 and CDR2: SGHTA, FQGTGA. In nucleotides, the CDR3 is TGTGCCAGCAGCCCGGGACTAGCTATGGTCGAGACCCAGCATTTT. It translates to CASSPGLAMVETQHF.

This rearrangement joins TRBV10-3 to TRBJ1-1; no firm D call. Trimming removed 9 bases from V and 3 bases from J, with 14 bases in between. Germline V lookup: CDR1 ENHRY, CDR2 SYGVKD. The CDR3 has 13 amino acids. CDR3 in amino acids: CAISPGRDTEAFF. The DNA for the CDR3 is TGTGCCATTTCCCCTGGGCGGGACACTGAAGCTTTCTTT.

CDR3 residues: CSAIKQGPVSDYQETQYF. In nucleotides, the CDR3 is TGCAGTGCTATCAAACAGGGCCCCGTCTCGGACTACCAAGAGACCCAGTACTTC. The chain combines TRBV20-1 with TRBJ2-5, with D possibly matching TRBD1 (6 bases). CDR3 size: 18 residues. Germline-derived CDR1 and CDR2 are DFQATT and SNEGSKA (reference sequence). The V and J ends lost 4 bases and 0 bases respectively, with 24 bases between them.

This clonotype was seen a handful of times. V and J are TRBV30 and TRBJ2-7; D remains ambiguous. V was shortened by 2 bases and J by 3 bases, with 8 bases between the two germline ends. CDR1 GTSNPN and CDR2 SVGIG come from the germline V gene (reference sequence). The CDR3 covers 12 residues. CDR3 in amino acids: CAWSLKLYEQYF. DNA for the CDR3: TGTGCCTGGAGTCTGAAGCTCTACGAGCAGTACTTC.

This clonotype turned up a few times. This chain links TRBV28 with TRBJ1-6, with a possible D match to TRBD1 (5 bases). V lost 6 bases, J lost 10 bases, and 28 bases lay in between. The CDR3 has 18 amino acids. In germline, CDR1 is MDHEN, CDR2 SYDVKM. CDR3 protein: CASRPNLPRTNQGSPLHF. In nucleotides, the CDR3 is TGTGCCAGCAGACCCAACCTGCCCCGGACCAACCAGGGATCACCCCTCCACTTT.

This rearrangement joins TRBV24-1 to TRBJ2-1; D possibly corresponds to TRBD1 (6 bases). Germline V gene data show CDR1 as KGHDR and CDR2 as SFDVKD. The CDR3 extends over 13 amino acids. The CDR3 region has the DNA TGTGCTAGTCTCTGGGGGCGGTACAATGAGCAGTTCTTC. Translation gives CASLWGRYNEQFF.